This TCR beta chain was captured by sequencing in a study of OX40 agonist ivuxolimab in advanced cancers. Study details: Males comprised 82.7% of the group, whose mean age was about 60 years (range roughly 23 to 80). Whole-study results and caveats: Researchers report that CD8+ T cells had, on average, more expanded clones than CD4+. At doses 0.1 to 3.0 mg/kg, CD4+ and CD8+ clones expanded.

The CDR3 loop spans 14 amino acids. CDR1 and CDR2 (germline): MNHEY, SMNVEV (reference sequence). The protocol was immunoSEQ multiplex PCR, while the TCRdb copy is restricted to in-frame clones and leaves out a portion. Among some 68,000 clones listed, roughly nine tenths were seen once. With respect to this clone: Its antigen is unknown.

The chain uses TRBV27 and TRBJ2-5; the D is unclear. The assigned J gene may be wrong: the sequence end matches TRBJ2-7 better. The source is an adult with an advanced solid tumor such as melanoma, head and neck, liver or kidney cancer. Sequenced material: CD4+ or CD8+ T cells sorted from blood, taken in a trial of the OX40 agonist ivuxolimab. This CDR3 is CASSLGAFSYEQYF. CDR3 nucleotides: TGTGCCAGCAGTTTAGGAGCATTTTCCTACGAGCAGTACTTC.